This passage covers 15 T cell receptor beta chains from one sample sequenced in a study of CD8 T cells in ankylosing spondylitis. TCRdb re-analysed the 5' RACE reads in MiXCR, keeping a single row per CDR3 protein. The table shows a few hundred thousand distinct CDR3 sequences, with 20% to 25% occurring only once. Sequencing input: blood, either unsorted or a sorted T cell fraction (not recorded which). The receptor set was obtained from a male donor with ankylosing spondylitis or in good health (not recorded which).

This clonotype was detected only a few times. The chain combines TRBV27 with TRBJ1-5; D may be TRBD1 (6 bases). Germline V gene lookup returns CDR1 MNHEY and CDR2 SMNVEV (reference sequence). V shed 4 bases and J shed 7 bases, with 14 bases lying between them. This CDR3 region has 14 residues. The CDR3 region is CASSSTDSDQPQHF. The CDR3 DNA reads TGTGCCAGCAGTTCCACGGACAGTGACCAGCCCCAGCATTTT.

The chain carries TRBV12-3 or TRBV12-4 and TRBJ2-5, with D possibly TRBD2 on 6 matching bases. V was pared by 5 bases and J by 9 bases, with 22 bases between. The length of the CDR3 is 15 residues. The CDR3, as DNA: TGTGCCAGCAGTGCCTTGACGGGACTCCCTGAGGCCCAGTACTTC. It is translated as CASSALTGLPEAQYF.

The chain joins TRBV15 to TRBJ2-5, with D possibly matching TRBD2 (5 bases). The CDR3 is made up of 13 amino acids. Trimming shortened V by 6 bases and J by 3 bases, and 11 bases separated the two germline ends. Looked up from germline, CDR1 is LNHNV and CDR2 is YYDKDF (reference sequence). The CDR3 loop reads CATRISGEETQYF. The CDR3 DNA reads as TGTGCCACCAGGATCAGCGGTGAAGAGACCCAGTACTTC.

This clonotype was picked up a small number of times. V gene TRBV7-9 combines with J gene TRBJ2-7; D might be TRBD1 (6 bases). Deletions cut 6 bases from V and 2 bases from J, with 17 bases between. The germline V gene encodes CDR1 SEHNR and CDR2 FQNEAQ (reference sequence). CDR3 length: 15 amino acids. The CDR3 region is CASSWRGQRPYEQYF. The CDR3 DNA sequence: TGTGCCAGCAGTTGGCGAGGACAGAGACCCTACGAGCAGTACTTC.

The chain employs TRBV5-5 and TRBJ2-1; D unclear. Trimming shortened V by 4 bases and J by 3 bases, and 11 bases separated the two germline ends. CDR1 is SGHKS and CDR2 is YYEKEE in the germline V gene (reference sequence). The CDR3 has 14 residues. This chain's CDR3 is CASSPVLSYNEQFF. The CDR3 DNA reads TGTGCCAGCAGCCCGGTGTTGAGCTACAATGAGCAGTTCTTC.

In DNA, the CDR3 is TGTGCCTGGAGTGTCCAGGAGAACACTGAAGCTTTCTTT. Protein product: CAWSVQENTEAFF. The V call is TRBV30, the J call TRBJ1-1; D gene ambiguous. V lost 0 bases and J 1 base, leaving 6 bases between the germline ends. Germline values: CDR1 GTSNPN, CDR2 SVGIG (reference sequence). The CDR3 spans 13 residues.

This sequence joins TRBV27 and TRBJ2-5, with 8 nucleotides matching TRBD1. The J segment lost 2 bases and the V segment lost 4 bases, leaving 6 bases of the junction unmatched. Germline V gene data show CDR1 as MNHEY and CDR2 as SMNVEV (reference sequence). The CDR3 length is 15 residues. The DNA of the CDR3 is TGTGCCAGCAGTTCGCCCGGACAGGGACAAGAGACCCAGTACTTC. Encoded protein: CASSSPGQGQETQYF.

The chain couples TRBV9 to TRBJ2-7, with TRBD2 identical over 7 bases. V shed 0 bases, J shed 1 base, and the junction held 4 bases outside the gene matches. The CDR3 sequence is 15 residues long. Per the germline V gene, CDR1 is SGDLS and CDR2 is YYNGEE. This CDR3 reads CASSVAGGGSYEQYF. Written as DNA, the CDR3 is TGTGCCAGCAGCGTAGCGGGGGGAGGTTCCTACGAGCAGTACTTC.

The chain employs TRBV10-1 and TRBJ2-3; D might be TRBD1 (6 bases). There are 14 residues in the CDR3. Trimming cost V 4 bases and J 2 bases, with 10 bases left between them. The germline V gene encodes CDR1 WNHNN and CDR2 SYGVQD (reference sequence). This chain's CDR3 is CASSADRTTDTQYF. CDR3 in DNA: TGCGCCAGCAGTGCGGACAGAACCACAGATACGCAGTATTTT.

This clonotype has only a few counts. The chain employs TRBV4-2 and TRBJ2-2; either TRBD1 or TRBD2 may fit D (7 bases each). This CDR3 contains 16 residues. The ends were cut back, 0 bases at V and 4 bases at J, with 12 bases in the middle. Germline CDR1 reads LGHNA; CDR2 reads YNFKEQ. The CDR3 sequence: CASSQEAGTVTGELFF. CDR3 DNA: TGTGCCAGCAGCCAAGAAGCGGGGACAGTCACCGGGGAGCTGTTTTTT.

The J gene is TRBJ2-7, the V gene TRBV7-9; the match to TRBD1 covers 9 bases. Germline V CDR1 and CDR2: SEHNR, FQNEAQ (reference sequence). This CDR3 region has 14 residues. The trim removed 4 bases at V and 5 bases at J, leaving 6 bases unmatched. CDR3 sequence reads: CASSSRDRVDEQYF. CDR3 sequence (DNA): TGTGCCAGCAGCTCCCGGGACAGGGTGGACGAGCAGTACTTC.

This clonotype was observed a handful of times. The chain employs TRBV5-6 and TRBJ2-3; maybe TRBD1 (6 bases). The germline V gene encodes CDR1 SGHDT and CDR2 YYEEEE. Trimming left V 0 bases short and J 4 bases short, with 18 bases between. CDR3 length equals 17 residues. The CDR3 sequence: CASSLVDYRVLADTQYF. The CDR3, as DNA: TGTGCCAGCAGCTTGGTTGATTACAGGGTGCTTGCAGATACGCAGTATTTT. The whole variable domain, remainder taken from reference TRBV5-6 and TRBJ2-3, is DAGVTQSPTHLIKTRGQQVTLRCSPKSGHDTVSWYQQALGQGPQFIFQYYEEEERQRGNFPDRFSGHQFPNYSSELNVNALLLGDSALYLCASSLVDYRVLADTQYFGPGTRLTVL.

This clonotype was observed at least ten times. The chain recombines TRBV12-3 or TRBV12-4 with TRBJ1-5; TRBD1 is a possible D gene (6 bases). CDR3 size: 12 residues. V was clipped by 6 bases and J by 7 bases, with 10 bases between them. The chain's CDR3 is CASRKGGQPQHF. In DNA, the CDR3 is TGTGCCAGCAGGAAGGGGGGACAGCCCCAGCATTTT.

The rearrangement links TRBV12-3 or TRBV12-4 to TRBJ2-5; no clear D gene. Trimming took off 8 bases at V and 5 bases at J, with 9 bases between the two ends. The CDR3 contains 11 residues. The CDR3 loop reads CASLVGETQYF. DNA for the CDR3: TGTGCCAGCTTGGTGGGGGAGACCCAGTACTTC.

This chain links TRBV3-1 with TRBJ1-1, with D unclear. From germline, CDR1 is LGHDT and CDR2 YNNKEL (reference sequence). CDR3 length: 14 amino acids. Trimming stripped 0 bases from V and 4 bases from J, with 9 bases between. CDR3 nucleotide sequence: TGTGCCAGCAGCCAAGACGAATTTGGCACTGAAGCTTTCTTT. This codes for CASSQDEFGTEAFF.